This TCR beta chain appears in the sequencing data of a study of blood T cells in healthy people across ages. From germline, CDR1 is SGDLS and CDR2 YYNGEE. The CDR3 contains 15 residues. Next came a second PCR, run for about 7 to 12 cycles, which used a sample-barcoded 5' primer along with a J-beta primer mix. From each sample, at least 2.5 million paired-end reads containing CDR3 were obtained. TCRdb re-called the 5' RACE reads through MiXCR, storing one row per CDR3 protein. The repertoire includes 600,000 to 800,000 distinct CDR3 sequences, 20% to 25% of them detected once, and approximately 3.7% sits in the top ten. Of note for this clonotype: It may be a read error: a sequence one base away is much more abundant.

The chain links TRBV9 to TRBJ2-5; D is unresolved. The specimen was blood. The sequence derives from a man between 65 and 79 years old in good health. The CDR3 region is CASSVEGRYQETPYF. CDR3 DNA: TGTGCCAGCAGCGTAGAGGGCAGGTACCAAGAGACCCCGTACTTC.